A single sample gave rise to the 20 T cell receptor beta chains below, sequenced in a study of T cell responses to AZD1222 COVID-19 vaccine. Libraries were prepared by immunoSEQ multiplex PCR; TCRdb keeps only in-frame clonotypes and omits some of them. This sample has some 150,000 clones, with 70% to 90% found just once. Sequenced here: peripheral blood, sampled on day 0 of MenACWY control vaccination. The receptor set was obtained from an adult in good health.

The chain is built from TRBV5-4 and TRBJ2-3; D gene unclear. This CDR3 region has 13 residues. V shed 4 bases and J shed 2 bases, with 8 bases lying between them. Germline lookup yields CDR1 SGHNT and CDR2 YYREEE (reference sequence). In DNA form, the CDR3 reads TGTGCCAGCAGCCTGGATAACACAGATACGCAGTATTTT. It specifies CASSLDNTDTQYF. Full variable domain (outside the CDR3, taken from reference TRBV5-4 and TRBJ2-3): ETGVTQSPTHLIKTRGQQVTLRCSSQSGHNTVSWYQQALGQGPQFIFQYYREEENGRGNFPPRFSGLQFPNYSSELNVNALELDDSALYLCASSLDNTDTQYFGPGTRLTVL.

The V and J genes are TRBV5-6 and TRBJ2-5, with D possibly being TRBD2 (6 bases). CDR3 length: 14 residues. Germline values: CDR1 SGHDT, CDR2 YYEEEE. Trimming stripped 3 bases from V and 0 bases from J, with 9 bases between. CDR3 loop: CASSWDWNQETQYF. The CDR3 DNA reads as TGTGCCAGCAGCTGGGACTGGAACCAAGAGACCCAGTACTTC.

The chain carries TRBV28 and TRBJ2-5; the D gene is possibly TRBD1 (6 bases). Trimming took 0 bases from V and 3 from J, leaving 11 bases between them. There are 15 residues in the CDR3. Germline lookup yields CDR1 MDHEN and CDR2 SYDVKM. In nucleotides, the CDR3 is TGTGCCAGCAGTTTATGGGCCCAGGGGAAAGAGACCCAGTACTTC. This translates into CASSLWAQGKETQYF.

The CDR3 region is CASSQPERQLSGNTIYF. In DNA, the CDR3 is TGCGCCAGCAGCCAGCCCGAAAGGCAGCTCTCTGGAAACACCATATATTTT. V gene TRBV4-1 combines with J gene TRBJ1-3; D is unclear. Trimming removed 3 bases from V and 0 bases from J, with 15 bases in between. This CDR3 comprises 17 residues. Germline lookup yields CDR1 MGHRA and CDR2 YSYEKL.

The chain joins TRBV5-8 to TRBJ2-6; D gene uncertain. The CDR3 has 17 amino acids. In germline, CDR1 is SGHTS, CDR2 YDEGEE. Trimming took off 4 bases at V and 1 base at J, with 15 bases between the two ends. This CDR3 is CASSLLVLGSGANVLTF. DNA of the CDR3: TGTGCCAGCAGCCTACTGGTCCTTGGATCTGGGGCCAACGTCCTGACTTTC.

The chain joins TRBV7-2 to TRBJ1-2; unclear D gene. The germline gives CDR1 SGHTA, CDR2 FQGNSA. Trimming took off 0 bases at V and 2 bases at J, with 4 bases between the two ends. The CDR3 runs to 13 residues. Here the CDR3 reads CASSLAQNYGYTF. CDR3 bases: TGTGCCAGCAGCTTAGCGCAGAACTATGGCTACACCTTC.

The chain links TRBV5-6 to TRBJ2-7; 11 bases are a match to TRBD2. The CDR3 spans 15 residues. Trimming cost V 2 bases and J 0 bases; bases outside gene matches: 1. The germline CDR1 and CDR2 sequences are SGHDT and YYEEEE. CDR3 in DNA: TGTGCCAGCAGCTTTGGGACTAGCGGCTCCTACGAGCAGTACTTC. Translating it yields CASSFGTSGSYEQYF.

The rearrangement joins TRBV12-5 to TRBJ1-1, with D unresolved. Germline V lookup: CDR1 LGHNT, CDR2 FRNRAP. Trimming removed 4 bases at V and 2 bases at J, with 11 bases between. The CDR3 is 14 residues long. CDR3: CASGSTRLNTEAFF. The CDR3 DNA reads as TGTGCTAGTGGTTCCACGCGTCTAAACACTGAAGCTTTCTTT.

For this clone: Other DNA sequences in this specimen translate into the identical CDR3. J is TRBJ2-3 and V is TRBV9, with no clear D. CDR1 and CDR2 (germline): SGDLS, YYNGEE. Trimming took off 2 bases at V and 4 bases at J, with 2 bases between the two ends. The CDR3 is made up of 11 amino acids. CDR3: CASSVADTQYF. The CDR3 DNA sequence: TGTGCCAGCAGCGTGGCAGATACGCAGTATTTT. Looking up the rest from reference TRBV9 and TRBJ2-3 gives the full variable domain: DSGVTQTPKHLITATGQRVTLRCSPRSGDLSVYWYQQSLDQGLQFLIQYYNGEERAKGNILERFSAQQFPDLHSELNLSSLELGDSALYFCASSVADTQYFGPGTRLTVL.

The chain is built from TRBV21-1 and TRBJ1-1; the table's D call, TRBD1, has no DNA check behind it. TRBV21-1 is deemed a pseudogene. This CDR3 spans 15 amino acids. The CDR3 is CASSSLTQANTEAFF. CDR3 DNA: TGTGCCAGCAGCTCCCTGACACAGGCGAACACTGAAGCTTTCTTT.

V is TRBV27 and J is TRBJ2-7; 8 nucleotides agree with TRBD1. The CDR3 extends over 14 amino acids. Trimming cost V 2 bases and J 0 bases; bases outside gene matches: 0. Germline V lookup: CDR1 MNHEY, CDR2 SMNVEV (reference sequence). The CDR3 region is CASSLGTGSYEQYF. In nucleotides, the CDR3 is TGTGCCAGCAGTTTAGGGACAGGCTCCTACGAGCAGTACTTC.

V gene TRBV5-6 combines with J gene TRBJ1-1; tentative D call: TRBD1 (6 bases). The CDR3 length is 13 residues. The germline gives CDR1 SGHDT, CDR2 YYEEEE. Trimming left V 3 bases short and J 10 bases short, with 16 bases between. CDR3 bases: TGTGCCAGCAGCTCTGAGGATAAAGGGGGAGCTTTCTTT. Amino acids: CASSSEDKGGAFF.

The chain couples TRBV11-2 to TRBJ2-1; D might be TRBD1 (6 bases). The CDR3 consists of 15 residues. Trimming removed 5 bases from V and 12 bases from J, with 23 bases in between. Germline values: CDR1 SGHAT, CDR2 FQNNGV. The CDR3 nucleotides are TGTGCCAGCAGCACTGTTCGGGACAAGGTGGTGGGGCAGTTCTTC. It is translated as CASSTVRDKVVGQFF.

The V gene is TRBV4-1, the J gene TRBJ1-4, with D hard to call. The V gene lost 7 bases and the J gene lost 7 bases, with 19 bases spanning the gap. The CDR3 totals 15 residues. CDR1 and CDR2 from the germline V gene are MGHRA and YSYEKL. CDR3 sequence (DNA): TGCGCCAGCACTACAAGTGGGGTTCGCCTTGAAAAACTGTTTTTT. The encoded protein is CASTTSGVRLEKLFF.

The chain recombines TRBV7-2 with TRBJ1-1; D perhaps matches TRBD1 (6 bases). CDR1 is SGHTA, CDR2 FQGNSA, per germline. The V and J ends lost 4 bases and 10 bases respectively, with 10 bases between them. The CDR3 length is 11 residues. CDR3 loop: CASSSQGRAFF. CDR3 DNA: TGTGCCAGCAGCTCCCAGGGGAGAGCTTTCTTT.

J is TRBJ1-5 and V is TRBV19; no firm D call. Per germline, CDR1 LNHDA and CDR2 SQIVND (reference sequence). Trimming pared 4 bases from V and 5 bases from J, leaving 18 bases between. CDR3 length equals 16 residues. The CDR3 sequence is CASSTPFTAEDQPQHF. CDR3 sequence (DNA): TGTGCCAGTAGTACGCCCTTCACAGCGGAGGATCAGCCCCAGCATTTT.

The chain is built from TRBV11-3 and TRBJ2-5; D is ambiguous. The CDR3 loop spans 14 amino acids. V lost 5 bases, J lost 0 bases, and 10 bases lay in between. Germline assignment: CDR1 SGHNT and CDR2 YENEEA. Written as DNA, the CDR3 is TGTGCCAGCAGCCAAAGCCCGGACCAAGAGACCCAGTACTTC. This gives the protein CASSQSPDQETQYF.

This CDR3 is CASSRPGTQFYGYTF. DNA for the CDR3: TGTGCCAGCAGCCGCCCCGGGACACAGTTCTATGGCTACACCTTC. The gene calls are TRBV27 and TRBJ1-2; D may be TRBD1 (6 bases). CDR3 length equals 15 residues. The germline V and J ends were trimmed by 6 bases and 4 bases, with 18 bases remaining between them. Germline V lookup: CDR1 MNHEY, CDR2 SMNVEV (reference sequence).

The J gene is TRBJ2-1, the V gene TRBV7-2; D call uncertain. The germline gives CDR1 SGHTA, CDR2 FQGNSA. The CDR3 extends over 16 amino acids. V was clipped by 3 bases and J by 0 bases, with 12 bases between them. The CDR3 sequence: CASSFQSSSSYNEQFF. The DNA of the CDR3 is TGTGCCAGCAGCTTCCAGTCAAGTAGCTCCTACAATGAGCAGTTCTTC.

CDR3 protein: CASRQGGSNEKLFF. CDR3 nucleotides: TGCGCCAGCAGACAGGGCGGATCTAATGAAAAACTGTTTTTT. This chain uses TRBV5-1 with TRBJ1-4; D is possibly TRBD1 (6 bases). The CDR3 length is 14 residues. V was shortened by 5 bases and J by 3 bases, with 11 bases between the two germline ends. Looked up from germline, CDR1 is SGHRS and CDR2 is YFSETQ.